These 29 T cell receptor beta chains were sequenced from one sample in a study of T cells after posttransplantation cyclophosphamide. Clones were read by immunoSEQ multiplex PCR, and TCRdb kept only the in-frame ones, dropping some. Sampling found 44,000 or so clones, none seen once. Sequencing was carried out using PBMCs. These receptors all stem from a man between 40 and 49 years old in good health, CMV-negative, and a related stem cell transplant donor.

This clone was detected many times. The rearrangement joins TRBV7-2 to TRBJ2-7; 9 bases map to TRBD1. Germline CDR1 and CDR2: SGHTA and FQGNSA. After removal of 0 bases from V and 3 bases from J, the junction contained 0 bases not matched to a gene. The CDR3 totals 14 residues. The CDR3 reads CASSLADRGYEQYF. The CDR3 DNA follows: TGTGCCAGCAGCTTAGCGGACAGGGGCTACGAGCAGTACTTC.

This clone was picked up many times. The V call is TRBV19, the J call TRBJ2-7, with D perhaps matching TRBD2 (5 bases). V was pared by 5 bases and J by 1 base, with 15 bases between. The CDR3 runs 15 residues. Germline assignment: CDR1 LNHDA and CDR2 SQIVND (reference sequence). Here the CDR3 reads CASSPPRTGSYEQYF. CDR3 in DNA: TGTGCCAGTAGTCCGCCCAGGACTGGTTCCTACGAGCAGTACTTC.

This clone came up many times. V and J are TRBV5-1 and TRBJ2-7; 7 bases fit TRBD1. Germline values: CDR1 SGHRS, CDR2 YFSETQ. Trimming at V came to 0 bases and at J to 3 bases, leaving 3 bases not matched to a gene. This CDR3 has 14 residues. DNA for the CDR3: TGCGCCAGCAGCTTGGCCAGGGGGAGCTACGAGCAGTACTTC. Translation gives CASSLARGSYEQYF.

This clone was detected ten times or more. V gene TRBV5-1 combines with J gene TRBJ2-2, with a tentative D call TRBD1 (6 bases). V was pared by 4 bases and J by 1 base, with 11 bases between. This CDR3 is built from 15 residues. The germline gives CDR1 SGHRS, CDR2 YFSETQ. CDR3 nucleotides: TGCGCCAGCAGCGTGAGGGGACAGAACACCGGGGAGCTGTTTTTT. This gives the protein CASSVRGQNTGELFF. Complete variable domain (other parts from reference TRBV5-1 and TRBJ2-2): KAGVTQTPRYLIKTRGQQVTLSCSPISGHRSVSWYQQTPGQGLQFLFEYFSETQRNKGNFPGRFSGRQFSNSRSEMNVSTLELGDSALYLCASSVRGQNTGELFFGEGSRLTVL.

This clone was observed a few times. Just one base apart from a much larger clone, this may be a read error. This chain uses TRBV19 with TRBJ2-5; 7 bases map to TRBD2. The CDR3 spans 19 residues. J gave up 4 bases and V 2 bases, and 19 bases lay outside the gene matches. Germline CDR1 LNHDA, CDR2 SQIVND (reference sequence). This chain's CDR3 is CASSISFSGGLMDLETQYF. The DNA of the CDR3 is TGTGCCAGTAGTATATCATTTTCGGGAGGTCTGATGGATCTAGAGACCCAGTACTTC.

The sample holds many counts of this clone. The rearrangement links TRBV28 to TRBJ1-4; 9 bases match TRBD1. Trimming cost V 3 bases and J 8 bases; bases outside gene matches: 7. This CDR3 region has 15 residues. Germline-derived CDR1 and CDR2 are MDHEN and SYDVKM. The DNA for the CDR3 is TGTGCCAGCAGTTTTCCTCCTACAGGGGGCGAAAAACTGTTTTTT. It specifies CASSFPPTGGEKLFF.

This clone was recorded at least ten times. The chain combines TRBV7-6 with TRBJ2-3, with TRBD1 as a possible D gene (6 bases). The ends were cut back, 5 bases at V and 1 base at J, with 13 bases in the middle. CDR1 and CDR2 (germline): SGHVS, FNYEAQ. CDR3 length: 15 residues. CDR3 nucleotide sequence: TGTGCCAGCAGCCCGGACAGACCTCGCACAGATACGCAGTATTTT. Translation gives CASSPDRPRTDTQYF.

This clone was seen repeatedly, ten times or more. The chain uses TRBV19 and TRBJ2-7; TRBD1 aligns across 9 bases. The CDR3 loop spans 15 amino acids. CDR1 LNHDA and CDR2 SQIVND come from the germline V gene (reference sequence). Trimming at V came to 5 bases and at J to 6 bases, leaving 11 bases not matched to a gene. The DNA for the CDR3 is TGTGCCAGTAGTCCGCTAGGGACAGGGATTTCCGAGCAGTACTTC. Translation gives CASSPLGTGISEQYF.

This clone was observed many times. Distinct nucleotide sequences in the sample also encode this CDR3. The chain combines TRBV28 with TRBJ2-1, with 7 positions matching TRBD2. CDR3 length: 14 amino acids. The V gene end was trimmed by 9 bases and the J gene end by 5 bases; junction bases not matched to a gene: 10. Germline CDR1 is MDHEN and CDR2 is SYDVKM. CDR3 nucleotide sequence: TGTGCCAGTTACTCTAGCGGATTTAACAATGAGCAGTTCTTC. It yields the protein CASYSSGFNNEQFF.

This clone has a count of ten or more. The chain employs TRBV19 and TRBJ2-7; TRBD1 matches at 9 bases. V was pared by 5 bases and J by 0 bases, with 2 bases of the junction left unmatched. The CDR3 loop spans 14 amino acids. Germline V CDR1 and CDR2: LNHDA, SQIVND (reference sequence). CDR3 sequence reads: CASSRQGVSYEQYF. CDR3 in DNA: TGTGCCAGTAGTCGACAGGGGGTCTCCTACGAGCAGTACTTC.

In its sample, this clone was seen many times. This chain connects TRBV29-1 to TRBJ2-7; 7 bases are shared with TRBD1. The V and J ends lost 6 bases and 4 bases, in that order; junction bases with no gene match: 6. Looked up from germline, CDR1 is SQVTM and CDR2 is ANQGSEA. The CDR3 contains 12 residues. In nucleotides, the CDR3 is TGCAGCGTCCTGACAGGGAGATACGAGCAGTACTTC. This codes for CSVLTGRYEQYF.

In its sample, this clone was seen many times. The chain combines TRBV14 with TRBJ2-7; TRBD1 matches 11 bases. Germline CDR1 and CDR2: SGHDN and FVKESK. The CDR3 is made up of 15 amino acids. V dropped 3 bases and J dropped 4; count of bases not matched to a gene: 5. The CDR3 loop is CASSQADRGQYEQYF. CDR3 DNA: TGTGCCAGCAGCCAGGCGGACAGGGGGCAATACGAGCAGTACTTC. The whole variable domain, filled in from reference TRBV14 and TRBJ2-7, reads EAGVTQFPSHSVIEKGQTVTLRCDPISGHDNLYWYRRVMGKEIKFLLHFVKESKQDESGMPNNRFLAERTGGTYSTLKVQPAELEDSGVYFCASSQADRGQYEQYFGPGTRLTVT.

The table lists this clone with many counts. The chain is built from TRBV19 and TRBJ2-2, with D possibly matching TRBD1 (6 bases). Germline CDR1 LNHDA, CDR2 SQIVND (reference sequence). The CDR3 has 14 residues. Trimming stripped 7 bases from V and 0 bases from J, with 9 bases between. CDR3: CASTGQPNTGELFF. The CDR3 DNA follows: TGTGCCAGTACCGGACAGCCGAACACCGGGGAGCTGTTTTTT.

This clone came up many times. The rearrangement joins TRBV18 to TRBJ2-1; D not certain. Germline lookup yields CDR1 KGHSH and CDR2 LQKENI. Deletions cut 3 bases from V and 9 bases from J, with 9 bases between. This CDR3 spans 12 amino acids. The CDR3, as DNA: TGTGCCAGCTCACCCCAGGCCGGTGAGCAGTTCTTC. This codes for CASSPQAGEQFF.

The sample holds many counts of this clone. The rearrangement uses TRBV2 and TRBJ2-5; perhaps TRBD2 as D (5 bases). The CDR3 has 13 residues. Trimming cost V 5 bases and J 0 bases, with 7 bases left between them. Germline CDR1 is SNHLY and CDR2 is FYNNEI. In nucleotides, the CDR3 is TGTGCCAGCAGTTCGGGGTACCAAGAGACCCAGTACTTC. Protein: CASSSGYQETQYF.

There are many counts of this clone. The V gene is TRBV7-8, the J gene TRBJ2-1; TRBD2 agrees at 10 bases. The CDR3 consists of 14 residues. Germline CDR1 and CDR2: SGHVS and FQNEAQ. J was trimmed by 5 bases and V by 10 bases; bases with no gene match: 8. CDR3 protein: CATTILAGNNEQFF. CDR3 bases: TGTGCCACCACTATACTAGCGGGGAACAATGAGCAGTTCTTC.

The chain carries TRBV30 and TRBJ1-6, with D possibly matching TRBD1 (5 bases). CDR3 length: 13 amino acids. In germline, CDR1 is GTSNPN, CDR2 SVGIG (reference sequence). Trimming took off 5 bases at V and 1 base at J, with 6 bases between the two ends. The CDR3 DNA reads TGTGCCTGGCAGGGTTCCTATAATTCACCCCTCCACTTT. This gives the protein CAWQGSYNSPLHF.

This clone was picked up many times. DNA for the CDR3: TGTGCCAGCAGCTTCCGGGACATTCCTTGGAGCCGCTCCTACAATGAGCAGTTCTTC. This translates into CASSFRDIPWSRSYNEQFF. The rearrangement links TRBV5-6 to TRBJ2-1; D possibly corresponds to TRBD1 (6 bases). Trimming cost V 2 bases and J 0 bases, with 21 bases left between them. Germline values: CDR1 SGHDT, CDR2 YYEEEE. CDR3 length: 19 amino acids.

This clone has a count of ten or more. This chain uses TRBV18 with TRBJ1-4; TRBD1 aligns across 9 bases. V was pared by 6 bases and J by 5 bases, with 19 bases of the junction left unmatched. Germline lookup yields CDR1 KGHSH and CDR2 LQKENI. The CDR3 sequence is 19 residues long. The CDR3 bases are TGTGCCAGCTCTACCCCGGGACAGGGTCCGGCATGGGGAAATGAAAAACTGTTTTTT. Its protein product is CASSTPGQGPAWGNEKLFF.

This clone occurred many times. The V and J genes are TRBV4-1 and TRBJ2-1, with 13 bases aligning to TRBD2. The germline V gene encodes CDR1 MGHRA and CDR2 YSYEKL. This CDR3 has 15 amino acids. V was clipped by 4 bases and J by 10 bases; unmatched bases: 7. The CDR3 sequence: CASSPQLAGGPEQFF. CDR3 DNA: TGCGCCAGCAGCCCCCAACTAGCGGGAGGGCCCGAGCAGTTCTTC.

This clone was counted many times. The chain combines TRBV27 with TRBJ2-7; 11 bases are a match to TRBD1. V lost 5 bases and J lost 5; bases outside the gene matches: 8. The CDR3 sequence is 15 residues long. CDR1 and CDR2 from the germline V gene are MNHEY and SMNVEV (reference sequence). CDR3 sequence: CASSLRDRGYHEQYF. CDR3 in DNA: TGTGCCAGCAGTCTCCGGGACAGGGGGTATCACGAGCAGTACTTC.

This clone was counted many times. The chain recombines TRBV9 with TRBJ2-1, with 9 bases identical to TRBD2. Germline CDR1 reads SGDLS; CDR2 reads YYNGEE. Trimming removed 7 bases from V and 8 bases from J; junction bases left unmatched: 16. The CDR3 spans 16 residues. CDR3 in amino acids: CASQAGGLSGSDEQFF. The CDR3 DNA follows: TGTGCCAGCCAAGCCGGAGGGCTTAGCGGGAGTGATGAGCAGTTCTTC.

This clone has ten or more counts. The V gene is TRBV5-1, the J gene TRBJ2-7; no clear D gene. Trimming took off 0 bases at V and 5 bases at J, with 18 bases between the two ends. Germline V gives CDR1 SGHRS, CDR2 YFSETQ. This CDR3 is built from 16 residues. CDR3 in amino acids: CASSLARTASTNEQYF. DNA of the CDR3: TGCGCCAGCAGCTTGGCCCGCACAGCTTCAACCAACGAGCAGTACTTC.

This clone was seen repeatedly, ten times or more. The chain links TRBV6-1 to TRBJ1-1; tentative D call: TRBD1 (5 bases). Germline V CDR1 and CDR2: MNHNS, SASEGT. The germline V and J ends were trimmed by 2 bases and 0 bases, with 13 bases remaining between them. The CDR3 length is 16 residues. CDR3 DNA: TGTGCCAGCAGTGAATTTTATCGGGGGTTGAACACTGAAGCTTTCTTT. Translating it yields CASSEFYRGLNTEAFF.

J is TRBJ2-2 and V is TRBV23-1; TRBD1 matches at 10 bases. TRBV23-1 is assigned to the ORF class and has an uncertain function. The V and J ends lost 0 bases and 3 bases, in that order; junction bases with no gene match: 25. The CDR3 length is 24 residues. The CDR3 here is CASSQSPKNTPQTPDRGDTGELFF. The CDR3 region has the DNA TGCGCCAGCAGTCAATCCCCCAAAAACACCCCCCAAACACCGGACAGGGGGGACACCGGGGAGCTGTTTTTT.

This clone has ten or more counts. The chain combines TRBV5-1 with TRBJ2-5; weak D call: TRBD2 (5 bases). Per germline, CDR1 SGHRS and CDR2 YFSETQ. V lost 4 bases and J lost 1, with 14 bases in between. The length of the CDR3 is 15 residues. The CDR3 DNA reads TGCGCCAGCAGCGCCACGGGGAGCGTCCAAGAGACCCAGTACTTC. Amino acid sequence: CASSATGSVQETQYF.

The sample holds many counts of this clone. The chain is built from TRBV9 and TRBJ1-5; D perhaps matches TRBD1 (5 bases). The ends were cut back, 2 bases at V and 7 bases at J, with 13 bases in the middle. This CDR3 region has 14 residues. Per germline, CDR1 SGDLS and CDR2 YYNGEE. In DNA, the CDR3 is TGTGCCAGCAGCGTTGGGACTGGGAGCCAGCCCCAGCATTTT. Protein sequence: CASSVGTGSQPQHF.

This clone was found many times. The chain joins TRBV29-1 to TRBJ2-3, with D unclear. V shed 5 bases and J shed 2 bases, with 14 bases lying between them. The CDR3 sequence is 14 residues long. CDR1 SQVTM and CDR2 ANQGSEA come from the germline V gene. In DNA form, the CDR3 reads TGCAGCGTTTTGTACAGAAAAAACACAGATACGCAGTATTTT. The encoded protein is CSVLYRKNTDTQYF.

The sample holds many counts of this clone. V usage is TRBV5-1 and J usage is TRBJ2-7, with D perhaps matching TRBD2 (6 bases). This CDR3 is 13 amino acids long. Trimming shortened V by 4 bases and J by 6 bases, and 14 bases separated the two germline ends. CDR1 is SGHRS, CDR2 YFSETQ, per germline. The CDR3 DNA sequence: TGCGCCAGCAGCACCGGGACTTCCGCCGAGCAGTACTTC. It codes for CASSTGTSAEQYF.